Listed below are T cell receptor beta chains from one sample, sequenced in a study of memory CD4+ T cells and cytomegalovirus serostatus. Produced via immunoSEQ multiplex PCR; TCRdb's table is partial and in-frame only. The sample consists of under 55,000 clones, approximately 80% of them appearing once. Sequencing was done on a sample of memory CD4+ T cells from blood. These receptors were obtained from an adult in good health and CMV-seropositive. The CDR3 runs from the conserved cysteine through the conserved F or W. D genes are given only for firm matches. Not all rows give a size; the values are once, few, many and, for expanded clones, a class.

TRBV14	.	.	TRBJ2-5	TGTGCCAGCAGCCAACGAGGACGGGTCTCTAAGGCGACCCAGTACTTC	CASSQRGRVSKATQYF
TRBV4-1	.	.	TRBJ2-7	TGCGCCAGCAGCCATATGGAGGGATTCGACGAGCAGTACTTC	CASSHMEGFDEQYF
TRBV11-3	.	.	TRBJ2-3	TGTGCCAGCAGCTCCCACCCCTCCCGAGGGGGAGGTATGGATACGCAGTATTTT	CASSSHPSRGGGMDTQYF
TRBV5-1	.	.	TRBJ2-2	TGCGCCAGCAGCTTGGGGGGGCACGGGGAGCTGTTTTTT	CASSLGGHGELFF
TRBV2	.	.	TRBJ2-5	TGTGCCAGCAGCCCTTTCTTAGAGACCCAGTACTTC	CASSPFLETQYF
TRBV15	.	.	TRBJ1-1	TGTGCCACCAGCAGATCTTACAGGGTTGGGGACACTGAAGCTTTCTTT	CATSRSYRVGDTEAFF
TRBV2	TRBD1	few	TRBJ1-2	TGTGCCAGCAGTGAAACCGGACAGGGAGTTAGTGGCTACACCTTC	CASSETGQGVSGYTF
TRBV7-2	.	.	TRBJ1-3	TGTGCCAGCAGCTTCTTGACAGGTTTACTCTCTGGAAACACCATATATTTT	CASSFLTGLLSGNTIYF
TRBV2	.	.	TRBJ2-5	TGTGCCAGCAGTGAAGGATCCGACACCGGGGAGACCCAGTACTTC	CASSEGSDTGETQYF
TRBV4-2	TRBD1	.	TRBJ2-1	TGTGCCAGCAGCCCAAACCAGGGGGAAATTGGCAATGAGCAGTTCTTC	CASSPNQGEIGNEQFF
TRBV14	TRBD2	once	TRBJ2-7	TGTGCCAGCAGCGGAGGGATTCGGACTAGCGGGAGGATTCTCCCCTACGAGCAGTACTTC	CASSGGIRTSGRILPYEQYF
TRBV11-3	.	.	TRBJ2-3	TGTGCCAGCAGCCTGGGACGGACGACAGATACGCAGTATTTT	CASSLGRTTDTQYF
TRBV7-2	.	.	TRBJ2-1	TGTGCCAGCAGCTTAGGCGTAGGATACTACAATGAGCAGTTCTTC	CASSLGVGYYNEQFF
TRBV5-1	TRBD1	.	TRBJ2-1	TGCGCCAGCAGCTCGGCTAAATGGGACAGGGGGCGCAGCAATGAGCAGTTCTTC	CASSSAKWDRGRSNEQFF
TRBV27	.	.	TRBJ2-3	TGTGCCAGCAGATACAGACAGACTAGCACAGATACGCAGTATTTT	CASRYRQTSTDTQYF
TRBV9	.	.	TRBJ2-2	TGTGCCAGCAGCGTCCTACAGGGCCCCAACACCGGGGAGCTGTTTTTT	CASSVLQGPNTGELFF
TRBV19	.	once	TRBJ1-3	TGTGCCAGCTGGGGCTCTGGAAACACCATATATTTT	CASWGSGNTIYF
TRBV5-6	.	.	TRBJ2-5	TGTGCCAGCAGCTTGGGGGGATTTGGGGAGACCCAGTACTTC	CASSLGGFGETQYF
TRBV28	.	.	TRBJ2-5	TGTGCCAGCAGTCAACTTGGAGGAGGGAGAGAGACCCAGTACTTC	CASSQLGGGRETQYF
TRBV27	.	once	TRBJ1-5	TGTGCCAGCAGTTCTGGGCTCAATCAGCCCCAGCATTTT	CASSSGLNQPQHF
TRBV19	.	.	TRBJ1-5	TGTGCCAGTAGTATTTCGAGGGCATTCCATCAGCCCCAGCATTTT	CASSISRAFHQPQHF
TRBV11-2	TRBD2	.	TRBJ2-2	TGTGCCAGCAGCTTACACGGGACTAGCGGATTCACCGGGGAGCTGTTTTTT	CASSLHGTSGFTGELFF
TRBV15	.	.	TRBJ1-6	TGTGCCACCAGCAGAGGGGGGACGGATTCACCCCTCCACTTT	CATSRGGTDSPLHF
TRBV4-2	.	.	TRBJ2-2	TGTGCCAGCAGCCCCCGAGGGACCCTCACCGGGGAGCTGTTTTTT	CASSPRGTLTGELFF
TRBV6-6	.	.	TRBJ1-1	TGTGCCAGCAGTCTCCCGGGTCGGGGGAACACTGAAGCTTTCTTT	CASSLPGRGNTEAFF
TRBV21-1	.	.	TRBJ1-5	TGTGCCAGCAGCAAAGGACAGGGGGAAAATCAGCCCCAGCATTTT	CASSKGQGENQPQHF
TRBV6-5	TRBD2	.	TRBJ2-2	TGTGCCAGCCGCCGACCGGGGGGCACCGGGGAGCTGTTTTTT	CASRRPGGTGELFF
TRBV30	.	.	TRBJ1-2	TGTGCCTGGAGCGCCGGACAGAACTATGGCTACACCTTC	CAWSAGQNYGYTF
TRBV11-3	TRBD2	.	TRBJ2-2	TGTGCCAGCAGCGGGGGACTAGCGGGGGGGTACACCGGGGAGCTGTTTTTT	CASSGGLAGGYTGELFF
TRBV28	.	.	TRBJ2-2	TGTGCCAGCAGTTTAGGCGGTAACACCGGGGAGCTGTTTTTT	CASSLGGNTGELFF
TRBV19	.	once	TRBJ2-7	TGTGCCAGTAGTATGAGCGGGACGGACAGGAACGTAGAGCAGTACTTC	CASSMSGTDRNVEQYF
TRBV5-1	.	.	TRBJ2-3	TGCGCCAGCAGCCCGGACATCGGCGGACCTGGCACAGATACGCAGTATTTT	CASSPDIGGPGTDTQYF
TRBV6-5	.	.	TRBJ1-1	TGTGCCAGCAGTTACTCGAGGGTCGGAATGAACACTGAAGCTTTCTTT	CASSYSRVGMNTEAFF
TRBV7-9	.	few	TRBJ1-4	TGTGCCAGCACCACCGACGGGAGAAGTAATGAAAAACTGTTTTTT	CASTTDGRSNEKLFF
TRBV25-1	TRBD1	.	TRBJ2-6	TGTGCCAGCAGTCGACCGGGACAGGTCTCTGGGGCCAACGTCCTGACTTTC	CASSRPGQVSGANVLTF
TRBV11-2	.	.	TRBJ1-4	TGTGCCAGCAGCTTAGGTCTGCAGGGTAGCGAAAAACTGTTTTTT	CASSLGLQGSEKLFF
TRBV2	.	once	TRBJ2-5	TGTGCCAGCAGGGGGGGCCGGGCCCTTAAACAAGAGACCCAGTACTTC	CASRGGRALKQETQYF
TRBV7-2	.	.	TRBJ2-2	TGTGCCAGCAGCCCTTGGACTACCCGAGGCACCGGGGAGCTGTTTTTT	CASSPWTTRGTGELFF
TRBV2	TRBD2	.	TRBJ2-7	TGTGCCAGCAGCGGCTTTAGCGGGGAGTTTCCGTACTCCTACGAGCAGTACTTC	CASSGFSGEFPYSYEQYF
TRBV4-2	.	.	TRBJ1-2	TGTGCCAGCAGCCAAGTAGCCCGGACAGTTAACTATGGCTACACCTTC	CASSQVARTVNYGYTF
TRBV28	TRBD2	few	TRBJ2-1	TGTGCCAGCAGTTTAGTCAGCGGGAGGGCCCACAATGAGCAGTTCTTC	CASSLVSGRAHNEQFF
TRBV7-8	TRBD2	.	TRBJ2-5	TGTGCCAGCAGCTTTCCGGGACTAGCGTCCGGGGAGACCCAGTACTTC	CASSFPGLASGETQYF
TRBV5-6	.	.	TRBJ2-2	TGTGCCAGCAGCTTGGATTATTACACCGGGGAGCTGTTTTTT	CASSLDYYTGELFF
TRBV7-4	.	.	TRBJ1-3	TGTGCCAGCAGCCATCATGAACCGGAGGACTCTGGAAACACCATATATTTT	CASSHHEPEDSGNTIYF
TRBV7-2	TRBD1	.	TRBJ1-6	TGTGCCAGCAGCCCCCGACAGGGGGCGCGTTCACCCCTCCACTTT	CASSPRQGARSPLHF
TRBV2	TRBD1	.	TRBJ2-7	TGTGCCAGCAGGGAGACAGGGCCAACCTACGAGCAGTACTTC	CASRETGPTYEQYF
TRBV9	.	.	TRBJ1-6	TGTGCCAGCAGCCCCGAACGGTCAGCCGCTCTTCATAATTCACCCCTCCACTTT	CASSPERSAALHNSPLHF
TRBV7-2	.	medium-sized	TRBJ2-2	TGTGCCAGCAGCTTACGGACGAACACCGGGGAGCTGTTTTTT	CASSLRTNTGELFF
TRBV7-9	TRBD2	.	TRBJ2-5	TGTGCCAGCAGCCCCGGGACTAGCGGGGGACAAGAGACCCAGTACTTC	CASSPGTSGGQETQYF
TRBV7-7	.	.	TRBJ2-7	TGTGCTAGCAGCTTAGGGCCAGGGAGGTACGAGCAGTACTTC	CASSLGPGRYEQYF
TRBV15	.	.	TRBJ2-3	TGTGCCACCAGCAGAGCCAGCAGCGCTGAGGTGGCAGATACGCAGTATTTT	CATSRASSAEVADTQYF
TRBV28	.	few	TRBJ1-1	TGTGCCAGCAGTTTCGGCGGTACCGAAGCTTTCTTT	CASSFGGTEAFF
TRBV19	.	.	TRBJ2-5	TGTGCCAGTAGTTTACTCTTGCCAGGAGGCCAAGAGACCCAGTACTTC	CASSLLLPGGQETQYF
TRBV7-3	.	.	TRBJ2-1	TGTGCCAGCAGCTCGGACATCTCCTCCTACAATGAGCAGTTCTTC	CASSSDISSYNEQFF
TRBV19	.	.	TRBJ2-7	TGTGCCAGTAGGGAACAGGGTAGTTCCCACGAGCAGTACTTC	CASREQGSSHEQYF
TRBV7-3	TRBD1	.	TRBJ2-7	TGTGCCAGCAGCCAAACGGGACAGGGAATATACGAGCAGTACTTC	CASSQTGQGIYEQYF
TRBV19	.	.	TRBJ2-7	TGTGCCAGCTGGGGTGGCGGCTCCTACGAGCAGTACTTC	CASWGGGSYEQYF
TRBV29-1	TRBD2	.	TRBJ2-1	TGCAGCGTTGAAGATTTGACTAGCGGGAGGAATGAGCAGTTCTTC	CSVEDLTSGRNEQFF
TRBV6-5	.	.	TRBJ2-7	TGTGCCAGCATGTTGTCGACCGCGTCCTACGAGCAGTACTTC	CASMLSTASYEQYF